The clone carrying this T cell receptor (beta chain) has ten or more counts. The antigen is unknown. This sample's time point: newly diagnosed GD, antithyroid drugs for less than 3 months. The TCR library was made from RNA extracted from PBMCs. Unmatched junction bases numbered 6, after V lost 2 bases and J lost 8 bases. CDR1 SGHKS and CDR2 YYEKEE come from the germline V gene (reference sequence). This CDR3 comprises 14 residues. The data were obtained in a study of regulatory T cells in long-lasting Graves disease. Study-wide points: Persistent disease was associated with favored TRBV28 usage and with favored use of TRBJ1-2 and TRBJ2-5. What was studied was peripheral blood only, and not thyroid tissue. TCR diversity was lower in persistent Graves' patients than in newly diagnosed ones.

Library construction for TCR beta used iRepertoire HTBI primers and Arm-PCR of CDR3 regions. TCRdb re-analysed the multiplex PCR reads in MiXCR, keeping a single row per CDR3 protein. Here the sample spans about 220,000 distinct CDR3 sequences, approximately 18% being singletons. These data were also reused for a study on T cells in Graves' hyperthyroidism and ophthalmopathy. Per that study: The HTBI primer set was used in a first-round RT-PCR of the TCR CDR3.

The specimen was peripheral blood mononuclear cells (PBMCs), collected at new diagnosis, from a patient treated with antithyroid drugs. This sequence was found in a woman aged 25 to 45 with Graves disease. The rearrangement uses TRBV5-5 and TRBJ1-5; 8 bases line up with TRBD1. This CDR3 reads CASSFGQGGEPQHF. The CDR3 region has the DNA TGTGCCAGCAGCTTTGGACAGGGAGGGGAGCCCCAGCATTTT.